Shown below are 9 T cell receptor beta chains from a single sample sequenced in a study of OX40 agonist ivuxolimab in advanced cancers. Repertoires were generated with immunoSEQ multiplex PCR, while TCRdb's copy carries only in-frame clones and drops some. Among roughly 87,000 clones listed, about 90% were seen once. Sequences were derived from CD4+ or CD8+ T cells sorted from blood, sampled in a trial of the OX40 agonist ivuxolimab. Every receptor here comes from an adult with an advanced solid tumor such as melanoma, head and neck, liver or kidney cancer.

V and J are TRBV19 and TRBJ1-5; D might be TRBD1 (5 bases). Germline V gene data show CDR1 as LNHDA and CDR2 as SQIVND (reference sequence). The V gene lost 5 bases and the J gene lost 5 bases, with 19 bases spanning the gap. CDR3 length equals 16 residues. This chain's CDR3 is CASSPKRVEGDQPQHF. The CDR3 nucleotides read TGTGCCAGTAGTCCCAAAAGGGTAGAAGGGGATCAGCCCCAGCATTTT.

J is TRBJ1-5 and V is TRBV4-2; D gene ambiguous. Trimming cost V 4 bases and J 7 bases, with 20 bases left between them. Germline CDR1 reads LGHNA; CDR2 reads YNFKEQ. This CDR3 region has 16 residues. The CDR3 sequence is CASSRSSWRSGQPQHF. CDR3 nucleotide sequence: TGTGCCAGCAGCCGAAGCAGCTGGAGGTCAGGACAGCCCCAGCATTTT.

This clone was seen only once. The V call is TRBV7-3, the J call TRBJ2-2; D might be TRBD2 (5 bases). CDR1 is SGHTA, CDR2 FQGTGA, per germline. The V and J ends lost 3 bases and 6 bases respectively, with 8 bases between them. The CDR3 is 13 residues long. This chain's CDR3 is CASSLVGAGELFF. The CDR3 nucleotides read TGTGCCAGCAGCTTGGTCGGGGCCGGGGAGCTGTTTTTT.

The CDR3 coding sequence is TGTGCCAGCAGTGGGACTAGCGGGGGGTCCTACTACAATGAGCAGTTCTTC. Protein: CASSGTSGGSYYNEQFF. The genes are TRBV6-1 and TRBJ2-1, with 14 bases aligning to TRBD2. Trimming cost V 4 bases and J 3 bases; bases outside gene matches: 5. The CDR3 has 17 amino acids. From germline, CDR1 is MNHNS and CDR2 SASEGT.

The chain is built from TRBV30 and TRBJ2-1; 10 positions match TRBD2. Germline-derived CDR1 and CDR2 are GTSNPN and SVGIG (reference sequence). CDR3 length equals 14 residues. The V and J ends lost 2 bases and 6 bases, in that order; junction bases with no gene match: 4. As DNA, the CDR3 is TGTGCCTGGAGTAGGCTAGCGGGAGCCAATGAGCAGTTCTTC. The encoded protein is CAWSRLAGANEQFF.

The chain has TRBV30 and TRBJ2-5; 8 bases match TRBD1. Germline CDR1 GTSNPN, CDR2 SVGIG (reference sequence). V lost 3 bases to trimming and J lost 2 bases; unmatched junction nucleotides: 8. The CDR3 length is 15 residues. The chain's CDR3 is CAWRPGTGYQETQYF. CDR3 bases: TGTGCCTGGAGGCCCGGGACAGGATATCAAGAGACCCAGTACTTC.

The chain recombines TRBV5-6 with TRBJ2-7, with a tentative D call TRBD2 (5 bases). Germline CDR1 reads SGHDT; CDR2 reads YYEEEE. The CDR3 loop spans 16 amino acids. V lost 4 bases and J 6 bases, leaving 23 bases between the germline ends. CDR3 protein: CASSMPQPGLTSEQYF. The CDR3, as DNA: TGTGCCAGCAGCATGCCGCAGCCGGGCCTTACTAGCGAGCAGTACTTC.

The rearrangement links TRBV25-1 to TRBJ2-1; weak D call: TRBD2 (5 bases). From germline, CDR1 is MGHDK and CDR2 SYGVNS. CDR3 length: 13 amino acids. V was shortened by 6 bases and J by 10 bases, with 16 bases between the two germline ends. The CDR3 protein is CASSENPRGEQFF. DNA for the CDR3: TGTGCCAGCAGCGAAAATCCCCGGGGAGAGCAGTTCTTC.

The gene calls are TRBV15 and TRBJ2-5; a possible D gene is TRBD1 (5 bases). Germline V gene lookup returns CDR1 LNHNV and CDR2 YYDKDF (reference sequence). Trimming stripped 1 base from V and 1 base from J, with 10 bases between. The CDR3 has 15 residues. The CDR3 DNA reads as TGTGCCACCAGCAGAGTAGGGGTGTCCCAAGAGACCCAGTACTTC. Its protein product is CATSRVGVSQETQYF.